This T cell receptor beta chain derives from a study of blood T cell repertoires in COVID-19 (dated by TCRdb to 2019 to 2021). Background on the whole study: Samples from collaborators originated in the United States, Italy and Spain and spanned both the acute and convalescent phases of COVID-19. The prospective study material was composed of cDNA or gDNA derived from T cells, B-cell-depleted T cells, or PBMCs. The dataset comprised deeply sampled blood TCRbeta repertoires from subjects exposed to, actively infected with, or recovered from COVID-19. The repertoires were released in a freely available public database meant as a resource for research on the immune response to SARS-CoV-2. Samples came from the ongoing ImmuneRACE study (first 160 participants) plus 1,254 subjects from 6 global collaborators. A de-identified subject ID, COVID-19 status, age in years and sex were almost always included in the sample metadata. Where available, HLA class I and class II types were taken from metadata supplied by the sample provider and were not determined by assay-based typing. Summary of the overall study and its limitations: The quantity of clinical and demographic metadata differed by source and by participant and was supplied without curation.

A note on this clone: Its cognate antigen has yet to be identified. Nothing much larger sits one base from this clone, and base qualities are not available.

The CDR3 goes from the cysteine to the phenylalanine over 14 residues. Only the CDR3 portion is preserved as DNA: 42 bases, with reading frame beginning at the first base. V loses 4 bases at its end and J loses 6 bases; junction bases beyond the gene matches: 5. The germline V gene (reference sequence) specifies LGHDT as CDR1 and YNNKEL as CDR2. One collaborating source in Seattle enrolled patients during active infection and followed them longitudinally through the course of disease. The collaborating institutions used their own protocols to collect whole blood in K2EDTA tubes. For TCRbeta analysis, collaborator samples were shipped as frozen whole blood, as isolated PBMCs, or as DNA extracted from either sample type. TCRbeta CDR3 regions were amplified from genomic DNA by means of the immunoSEQ Assay, a bias-controlled multiplex PCR. The study's processing was this. Within the assay, amplification of reference gene primers was used to estimate how many nucleated cells each sample contained. To quantify the absolute abundance of each unique TCRbeta CDR3 rearrangement, sequence reads were collapsed and filtered. For each sample, productive Simpson clonality was calculated as the square root of Simpson's diversity index across productive rearrangements. TCRdb's version of the immuneACCESS table is confined to in-frame rearrangements and falls short of the full clone set. An unresolved V gene accounts for under half of the shortfall where checked; the remainder is of unknown origin. The V and J calls and clone size were taken over from that table, and D and trimming were inferred from the DNA. A total of hundreds of thousands of clones appear in this sample, 70% to 90% of them only once. About 0.91% of the sample goes to the ten largest clones.

The sequence came from a young man with COVID-19, enrolled during active disease. Recombination connected TRBV3-1 (or the pseudogene TRBV3-2) to TRBJ2-3, with 9 bases matching TRBD2. Sample: peripheral blood. The CDR3 is CASSRGLASDTQYF. The bases are TGTGCCAGCAGCCGGGGACTAGCTAGTGATACGCAGTATTTT.